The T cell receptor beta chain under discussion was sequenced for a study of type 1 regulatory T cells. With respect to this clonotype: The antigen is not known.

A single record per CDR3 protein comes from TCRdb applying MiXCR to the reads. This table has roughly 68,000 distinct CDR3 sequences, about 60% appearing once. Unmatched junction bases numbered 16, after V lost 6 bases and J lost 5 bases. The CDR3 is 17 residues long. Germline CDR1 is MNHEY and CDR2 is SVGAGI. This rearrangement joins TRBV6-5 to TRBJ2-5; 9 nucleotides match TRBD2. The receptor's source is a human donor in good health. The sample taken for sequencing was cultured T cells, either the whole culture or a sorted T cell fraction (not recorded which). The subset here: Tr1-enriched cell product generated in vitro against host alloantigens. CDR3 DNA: TGTGCCAGCAGCCGAGGACTGACTAGCGGACCTTCGGAGACCCAGTACTTC. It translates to CASSRGLTSGPSETQYF.